This entry describes one TCR beta chain. At one end the junction does not follow the germline gene, possibly because of a read error. This sample is part of a study of T cell responses to AZD1222 COVID-19 vaccine. This CDR3 has 14 residues. Germline CDR1 reads MNHEY; CDR2 reads SVGAGI. This table comes from immunoSEQ multiplex PCR, and its TCRdb copy is limited to in-frame clones, with some not included. The data hold under 150,000 clones, with 65% to 90% observed a single time. The chain recombines TRBV6-5 with TRBJ1-5; no definite D call. The TCR was taken from an adult who received the AZD1222 COVID-19 vaccine. The sample consisted of peripheral blood, taken 28 days after the second AZD1222 dose. As DNA, the CDR3 is TGTGCGAGCACTAGGGAAGGTACCAATCAGCCCCAGCATTTT. Encoded protein: CASTREGTNQPQHF.